The 32 T cell receptor beta chains below come from one sample, sequenced in a study of T cells after yellow fever vaccination. TCRdb independently ran MiXCR on the 5' RACE reads; one entry per CDR3 protein. The repertoire consists of 500,000 to 650,000 distinct CDR3 sequences, with around 16% occurring once and the leading ten covering 17%. The source was PBMCs, collected roughly 5 days after the first yellow fever vaccination. These receptors all come from a man between 18 and 35 years old who received the YFV17D yellow fever vaccine.

There are a few counts of this clonotype. The chain has TRBV5-1 and TRBJ2-4; 7 nucleotides agree with TRBD2. V dropped 3 bases and J dropped 2; count of bases not matched to a gene: 5. CDR3 length: 15 amino acids. Germline values: CDR1 SGHRS, CDR2 YFSETQ. The CDR3 sequence: CASSSAGTTKNIQYF. As DNA, the CDR3 is TGCGCCAGCAGCTCAGCCGGGACTACCAAAAACATTCAGTACTTC.

This clonotype was seen a few times. The chain carries TRBV6-5 and TRBJ2-1; 8 positions agree with TRBD1. CDR1 is MNHEY and CDR2 is SVGAGI in the germline V gene. The CDR3 covers 15 residues. Losses at the gene ends were 4 bases for V and 7 bases for J; bases not matched to a gene: 9. The CDR3 sequence: CASSSRTGSGNEQFF. As DNA, the CDR3 is TGTGCCAGCAGTTCCCGGACAGGGTCGGGGAATGAGCAGTTCTTC.

The sample holds many counts of this clonotype. The chain employs TRBV24-1 and TRBJ2-1; D ambiguous. The CDR3 has 14 amino acids. V lost 9 bases, J lost 0 bases, and 11 bases lay in between. The germline V gene encodes CDR1 KGHDR and CDR2 SFDVKD. CDR3 sequence (DNA): TGTGCCACCGCCCCCGCCGGCTCCTACAATGAGCAGTTCTTC. Amino acids: CATAPAGSYNEQFF.

The chain has TRBV5-5 and TRBJ2-7, with D possibly matching TRBD1 (5 bases). The CDR3 length is 14 residues. Trimming pared 2 bases from V and 2 bases from J, leaving 11 bases between. Germline V gene data show CDR1 as SGHKS and CDR2 as YYEKEE (reference sequence). DNA for the CDR3: TGTGCCAGCAGCTTCACCCGGACAACCTACGAGCAGTACTTC. Amino acids: CASSFTRTTYEQYF.

At least ten counts were recorded for this clonotype. The V call is TRBV10-3, the J call TRBJ2-3; D unclear. Germline-derived CDR1 and CDR2 are ENHRY and SYGVKD. This CDR3 region has 13 residues. Trimming removed 6 bases from V and 2 bases from J, with 9 bases in between. CDR3 sequence reads: CAIRPGHTDTQYF. CDR3 in DNA: TGTGCCATCAGGCCAGGTCACACAGATACGCAGTATTTT.

The chain employs TRBV4-1 and TRBJ2-7, with D maybe TRBD2 (5 bases). The germline V gene encodes CDR1 MGHRA and CDR2 YSYEKL. CDR3 size: 17 residues. With 0 bases removed from V and 6 bases from J, the gap between germline ends came to 21 bases. The CDR3: CASSQDLGRPGMSEQYF. The CDR3 DNA follows: TGCGCCAGCAGCCAAGATCTTGGGCGACCGGGGATGAGCGAGCAGTACTTC.

This clonotype was recorded a few times. The chain has TRBV16 and TRBJ2-3; D unclear. Trimming pared 1 base from V and 4 bases from J, leaving 9 bases between. CDR3 length equals 14 residues. From germline, CDR1 is KGHSY and CDR2 FQNENV. The CDR3 coding sequence is TGTGCCAGCAGCCAATTTTCGGATTCAGATACGCAGTATTTT. Translation: CASSQFSDSDTQYF.

This clonotype was counted a few times. This chain uses TRBV28 with TRBJ1-1, with D unclear. The germline V and J ends were trimmed by 7 bases and 4 bases, with 10 bases remaining between them. Germline loops: CDR1 MDHEN, CDR2 SYDVKM. The CDR3 covers 12 residues. The CDR3 sequence is CASISGVTEAFF. The DNA for the CDR3 is TGTGCCAGCATCTCTGGGGTCACTGAAGCTTTCTTT. Full variable domain (rest looked up from reference TRBV28 and TRBJ1-1): DVKVTQSSRYLVKRTGEKVFLECVQDMDHENMFWYRQDPGLGLRLIYFSYDVKMKEKGDIPEGYSVSREKKERFSLILESASTNQTSMYLCASISGVTEAFFGQGTRLTVV.

The V call is TRBV5-4, the J call TRBJ2-7; 7 bases map to TRBD1. The CDR3 runs 15 residues. J gave up 0 bases and V 3 bases, and 6 bases lay outside the gene matches. Germline CDR1 reads SGHNT; CDR2 reads YYREEE (reference sequence). This CDR3 is CASSSTWTGSYEQYF. Written as DNA, the CDR3 is TGTGCCAGCAGCTCTACTTGGACAGGCTCCTACGAGCAGTACTTC.

In its sample, this clonotype was seen a few times. The CDR3, as DNA: TGTGCCAGCAGCTTATTCAAGCCACGGGGGGGGCGGACCGGGGAGCTGTTTTTT. It yields the protein CASSLFKPRGGRTGELFF. The genes are TRBV11-2 and TRBJ2-2, with 8 bases identical to TRBD2. Losses at the gene ends were 2 bases for V and 5 bases for J; bases not matched to a gene: 13. CDR1 is SGHAT and CDR2 is FQNNGV in the germline V gene. The CDR3 sequence is 18 residues long.

This clonotype came up a few times. The chain combines TRBV7-9 with TRBJ2-3; D uncertain. Germline lookup yields CDR1 SEHNR and CDR2 FQNEAQ (reference sequence). There are 12 residues in the CDR3. V lost 7 bases and J 4 bases, leaving 9 bases between the germline ends. The CDR3 protein is CASNGISDTQYF. In DNA, the CDR3 is TGTGCCAGCAATGGCATCTCAGATACGCAGTATTTT.

The chain has TRBV20-1 and TRBJ2-4, with no clear D. The CDR3 is 14 residues long. Germline V CDR1 and CDR2: DFQATT, SNEGSKA (reference sequence). The V gene lost 2 bases and the J gene lost 0 bases, with 8 bases spanning the gap. CDR3 DNA sequence: TGCAGTGCTAGAATGGGCCTAGCCAAAAACATTCAGTACTTC. Protein sequence: CSARMGLAKNIQYF.

The CDR3 DNA is TGCAGTGCTAGAGAATATGCAGTTTGGACTGAAGCTTTCTTT. This codes for CSAREYAVWTEAFF. This sequence joins TRBV20-1 and TRBJ1-1; D unresolved. The CDR3 contains 14 residues. The V end lost 0 bases, the J end lost 5 bases, and 13 bases lay between the germline ends. Germline V gives CDR1 DFQATT, CDR2 SNEGSKA (reference sequence).

The rearrangement uses TRBV19 and TRBJ2-3; tentatively, D is TRBD2 (5 bases). The CDR3 loop spans 15 amino acids. V was clipped by 1 base and J by 5 bases, with 13 bases between them. Germline assignment: CDR1 LNHDA and CDR2 SQIVND (reference sequence). The CDR3 DNA sequence: TGTGCCAGTAGTATAGTCGGTAGCGCGGGAGATACGCAGTATTTT. This encodes CASSIVGSAGDTQYF.

V is TRBV5-1 and J is TRBJ2-2; D might be TRBD1 (6 bases). Germline CDR1 SGHRS, CDR2 YFSETQ. V lost 0 bases to trimming and J lost 7 bases, with 7 bases between them. The CDR3 spans 13 residues. CDR3 loop: CASSLGDNGELFF. The DNA for the CDR3 is TGCGCCAGCAGCTTGGGGGACAACGGGGAGCTGTTTTTT.

This clonotype was seen a few times. The chain carries TRBV6-2 or TRBV6-3 and TRBJ2-3; D perhaps matches TRBD1 (5 bases). Germline-derived CDR1 and CDR2 are MNHEY and SVGEGT. The length of the CDR3 is 15 residues. V gave up 0 bases and J gave up 4 bases, with 11 bases separating them. The CDR3 is CASSYSRWGADTQYF. The CDR3 nucleotides are TGTGCCAGCAGTTACTCGCGCTGGGGCGCAGATACGCAGTATTTT.

The chain carries TRBV12-3 or TRBV12-4 and TRBJ2-3, with TRBD2 as a possible D gene (6 bases). The length of the CDR3 is 16 residues. V was clipped by 4 bases and J by 7 bases, with 21 bases between them. DNA of the CDR3: TGTGCCAGCAGTTATATACTTGGGACTGGTGGGAATACGCAGTATTTT. Protein product: CASSYILGTGGNTQYF.

The V gene is TRBV29-1, the J gene TRBJ1-1; TRBD1 might be the D (5 bases). Germline CDR1 SQVTM, CDR2 ANQGSEA. CDR3 length equals 12 residues. V was pared by 6 bases and J by 4 bases, with 12 bases between. The chain's CDR3 is CSVGTFSTEAFF. CDR3 DNA: TGCAGCGTGGGGACTTTTAGCACTGAAGCTTTCTTT.

The chain links TRBV2 to TRBJ1-2; D is ambiguous. V was cut by 4 bases and J by 10 bases, with 16 bases left in between. The CDR3 is made up of 13 amino acids. Germline V gives CDR1 SNHLY, CDR2 FYNNEI. CDR3 sequence reads: CASSAGLRRDYTF. The CDR3 DNA is TGTGCCAGCAGTGCAGGACTCCGTCGGGACTACACCTTC.

The chain joins TRBV7-9 to TRBJ1-6; 10 bases agree with TRBD1. The CDR3 loop spans 15 amino acids. The germline gives CDR1 SEHNR, CDR2 FQNEAQ (reference sequence). V dropped 3 bases and J dropped 9; count of bases not matched to a gene: 5. The CDR3 loop reads CASSFGQGVPSPLHF. CDR3 DNA sequence: TGTGCCAGCAGCTTCGGACAGGGGGTTCCTTCACCCCTCCACTTT.

This clonotype was seen a handful of times. The genes are TRBV5-1 and TRBJ2-3, with 9 bases fitting TRBD1. CDR1 is SGHRS and CDR2 is YFSETQ in the germline V gene. V lost 4 bases to trimming and J lost 4 bases; unmatched junction nucleotides: 7. The CDR3 has 15 amino acids. DNA for the CDR3: TGCGCCAGCAGCAACGGACAGGGGATCGCAGATACGCAGTATTTT. Translating it yields CASSNGQGIADTQYF.

The chain joins TRBV9 to TRBJ2-5, with D perhaps TRBD1 (6 bases). Germline values: CDR1 SGDLS, CDR2 YYNGEE. Trimming cost V 0 bases and J 5 bases, with 11 bases left between them. The CDR3 totals 14 residues. In DNA, the CDR3 is TGTGCCAGCAGCGTAGATCAGGGGTCGGAGACCCAGTACTTC. It is translated as CASSVDQGSETQYF.

The chain is built from TRBV7-2 and TRBJ2-2; 9 bases map to TRBD1. The CDR3 runs to 15 residues. V lost 6 bases, J lost 7 bases, and 9 bases stayed unmatched. Per germline, CDR1 SGHTA and CDR2 FQGNSA. The CDR3 loop is CASSPGQGISGELFF. CDR3 coding DNA: TGTGCCAGCAGTCCGGGACAGGGAATCAGCGGGGAGCTGTTTTTT. Full variable domain (remainder filled in from reference TRBV7-2 and TRBJ2-2): GAGVSQSPSNKVTEKGKDVELRCDPISGHTALYWYRQSLGQGLEFLIYFQGNSAPDKSGLPSDRFSAERTGGSVSTLTIQRTQQEDSAVYLCASSPGQGISGELFFGEGSRLTVL.

V gene TRBV6-5 combines with J gene TRBJ1-5; 11 bases are shared with TRBD1. The germline gives CDR1 MNHEY, CDR2 SVGAGI. This CDR3 contains 14 residues. V dropped 2 bases and J dropped 7; count of bases not matched to a gene: 1. DNA for the CDR3: TGTGCCAGCAGTTACGGGACAGGGGGACAGCCCCAGCATTTT. It specifies CASSYGTGGQPQHF.

The chain joins TRBV10-3 to TRBJ1-1, with D possibly TRBD1 on 5 matching bases. The CDR3 contains 13 residues. The germline V and J ends were trimmed by 4 bases and 5 bases, with 11 bases remaining between them. Germline V gene data show CDR1 as ENHRY and CDR2 as SYGVKD. The CDR3 bases are TGTGCCATCAGTGGGACGGGGGTTACTGAAGCTTTCTTT. This codes for CAISGTGVTEAFF.

In its sample, this clonotype was seen once. The chain joins TRBV12-3 or TRBV12-4 to TRBJ1-5; no clear D. The CDR3 has 15 residues. Trimming removed 6 bases from V and 6 bases from J, with 18 bases in between. Written as DNA, the CDR3 is TGTGCCAGCAGCCTAAGGGCAGGCAGGAGTCAGCCCCAGCATTTT. It translates to CASSLRAGRSQPQHF.

At least ten counts were recorded for this clonotype. The chain carries TRBV15 and TRBJ1-3, with 8 bases aligning to TRBD1. Germline-derived CDR1 and CDR2 are LNHNV and YYDKDF (reference sequence). J lost 4 bases, V lost 0 bases, and 5 bases had no gene match. This CDR3 has 16 amino acids. The DNA of the CDR3 is TGTGCCACCAGCAGAGACCCAGGGGGCGAAGGAAACACCATATATTTT. Its translation is CATSRDPGGEGNTIYF. Full variable domain (missing parts from reference TRBV15 and TRBJ1-3): DAMVIQNPRYQVTQFGKPVTLSCSQTLNHNVMYWYQQKSSQAPKLLFHYYDKDFNNEADTPDNFQSRRPNTSFCFLDIRSPGLGDTAMYLCATSRDPGGEGNTIYFGEGSWLTVV.

The rearrangement joins TRBV5-5 to TRBJ2-7; the D gene is possibly TRBD2 (7 bases). This CDR3 has 15 residues. Trimming took 3 bases from V and 1 from J, leaving 14 bases between them. CDR1 is SGHKS, CDR2 YYEKEE, per germline (reference sequence). CDR3 sequence: CASSWGPGGSYEQYF. The CDR3 DNA sequence: TGTGCCAGCAGCTGGGGGCCGGGGGGTTCCTACGAGCAGTACTTC.

The chain uses TRBV7-2 and TRBJ2-5; 12 bases fit TRBD2. Germline loops: CDR1 SGHTA, CDR2 FQGNSA. This CDR3 region has 15 residues. The V gene end was trimmed by 3 bases and the J gene end by 2 bases; junction bases not matched to a gene: 1. CDR3 residues: CASSFGLAGQETQYF. DNA for the CDR3: TGTGCCAGCAGCTTCGGACTAGCGGGGCAAGAGACCCAGTACTTC.

The chain links TRBV7-2 to TRBJ2-7; D may be TRBD1 (6 bases). CDR3 length: 15 residues. The germline V gene encodes CDR1 SGHTA and CDR2 FQGNSA. Trimming cost V 2 bases and J 4 bases, with 15 bases left between them. The CDR3 region is CASSLSRVGGYEQYF. Here the CDR3 DNA reads TGTGCCAGCAGCTTATCCAGGGTAGGGGGATACGAGCAGTACTTC.

This chain links TRBV7-9 with TRBJ2-3, with 9 bases lining up with TRBD2. Trimming took 3 bases from V and 4 from J; bases not matched to a gene: 5. The V gene's germline CDR1 is SEHNR and CDR2 FQNEAQ (reference sequence). The CDR3 contains 15 residues. CDR3 in amino acids: CASSFGLAGPDTQYF. CDR3 nucleotides: TGTGCCAGCAGCTTCGGGCTAGCGGGGCCAGATACGCAGTATTTT.

In this sample, this clonotype turned up a few times. This rearrangement joins TRBV24-1 to TRBJ2-3, with 8 nucleotides matching TRBD2. V shed 3 bases, J shed 4 bases, and the junction held 5 bases outside the gene matches. The CDR3 is 15 residues long. The germline V gene has CDR1 KGHDR and CDR2 SFDVKD. CDR3 loop: CATSDPAGVSDTQYF. Written as DNA, the CDR3 is TGTGCCACCAGTGATCCAGCGGGGGTTTCAGATACGCAGTATTTT.